This TCR beta chain was retrieved from a study of blood T cell repertoires in COVID-19 (dated by TCRdb to about 2020). About the investigation overall: Samples from collaborators originated in the United States, Italy and Spain and spanned both the acute and convalescent phases of COVID-19. The prospective study material was composed of cDNA or gDNA derived from T cells, B-cell-depleted T cells, or PBMCs. The samples were drawn from the first 160 participants of the ongoing ImmuneRACE study and from some 1,300 subjects provided by 6 global collaborators. Where available, HLA class I and class II types were taken from metadata supplied by the sample provider and were not determined by assay-based typing. The dataset comprised deeply sampled blood TCRbeta repertoires from subjects exposed to, actively infected with, or recovered from COVID-19. A freely available public database, intended as a resource for researchers studying the immune response to SARS-CoV-2, is where the repertoires were released. A de-identified subject ID, COVID-19 status, age in years and sex were almost always included in the sample metadata. Points the paper makes about the study in general: How much clinical and demographic metadata was included differed by source and by participant, and the metadata was provided uncurated.

Samples from volunteer blood donors who had recovered from COVID-19 were contributed by a second Seattle source. Each collaborating institution followed its own protocols to collect whole blood in K2EDTA tubes. For TCRbeta analysis, collaborators shipped samples as frozen whole blood, isolated PBMCs, or DNA extracted from either of those sample types. As to this clone: What this receptor recognizes is not known. No much larger clone exists at a distance of one base, and base qualities are not known.

The CDR1 and CDR2 encoded by the germline V gene are SGHTA and FQGNSA. Including cysteine and phenylalanine, the CDR3 has 15 amino acids. Just the 45-base CDR3 DNA is kept, in frame starting at base 1. Trimming at the junction amounts to 4 bases on V and 4 bases on J, and the germline ends lie 17 bases apart. The immunoSEQ Assay, a bias-controlled multiplex PCR, was used to amplify TCRbeta CDR3 regions from genomic DNA. The study's processing was this. Nucleated cell counts per sample were estimated from amplification of reference gene primers within the assay. To quantify the absolute abundance of each unique TCRbeta CDR3 rearrangement, sequence reads were collapsed and filtered. For each sample, productive Simpson clonality was calculated as the square root of Simpson's diversity index over productive rearrangements. Entries here come from immuneACCESS through TCRdb and include only in-frame sequences with V and J called. Some clones fail to appear in such tables; in the studies checked, an unresolved V gene covers under half of the shortfall, and the cause of the remainder is unknown. That table supplies the V and J calls and clone size; D and trimming were determined from the DNA. This sample comprises 200,000 to 300,000 clones, around 80% of them detected only once. The top ten constitute under 2.5% of the sample.

The receptor chain draws on TRBV7-2 and TRBJ2-7; a tentative D match to TRBD2 spans 6 bases. The sequence came from a man aged 40-49 years who had recovered from COVID-19. Input material: peripheral blood. Here is the DNA: TGTGCCAGCAGCTCTCGGAGGGAACGAGATTACGAGCAGTACTTC. The resulting protein is CASSSRRERDYEQYF.